The 12 T cell receptor beta chains given below trace back to one sample, sequenced in a study of OX40 agonist ivuxolimab in advanced cancers. Measured with immunoSEQ multiplex PCR; TCRdb has only the in-frame clones, and not every one. The sample holds more than 95,000 clones, about 91% seen once. Sequenced here: CD4+ or CD8+ T cells sorted from blood, sampled in a trial of the OX40 agonist ivuxolimab. The receptor set was obtained from an adult with an advanced solid tumor such as melanoma, head and neck, liver or kidney cancer.

Comment on this clone: Other DNA sequences in the sample encode the same CDR3. This chain uses TRBV28 with TRBJ2-5, with a weak D call TRBD2 (5 bases). The V and J ends lost 8 bases and 1 base respectively, with 5 bases between them. Germline CDR1 is MDHEN and CDR2 is SYDVKM. The CDR3 is made up of 11 amino acids. CDR3 loop: CASRGQETQYF. The CDR3 region has the DNA TGTGCCAGCCGGGGCCAAGAGACCCAGTACTTC.

For the CDR3, the DNA is TGTGCCAGCCAACGGACAGGGGCGGCCTCTGGAAACACCATATATTTT. This encodes CASQRTGAASGNTIYF. The chain links TRBV2 to TRBJ1-3; 9 bases match TRBD1. The ends lost 8 bases at V and 0 bases at J; junction bases unmatched: 8. This CDR3 spans 16 amino acids. Germline V gene sequence: CDR1 SNHLY, CDR2 FYNNEI.

This rearrangement joins TRBV18 to TRBJ2-6; maybe TRBD2 (5 bases). Trimming removed 3 bases from V and 3 bases from J, with 9 bases in between. Germline CDR1 and CDR2: KGHSH and LQKENI. The CDR3 runs 15 residues. CDR3 nucleotide sequence: TGTGCCAGCTCACCGAGGGAACGTGGGGCCAACGTCCTGACTTTC. Amino acids: CASSPRERGANVLTF.

This sequence joins TRBV9 and TRBJ1-2; D gene ambiguous. This CDR3 comprises 14 residues. Germline lookup yields CDR1 SGDLS and CDR2 YYNGEE. V lost 0 bases and J lost 7, with 13 bases in between. CDR3 coding DNA: TGTGCCAGCAGCGTAGGGAGCCCGGCGTCTGGCTACACCTTC. It is translated as CASSVGSPASGYTF. Using reference TRBV9 and TRBJ1-2 for the parts outside the CDR3, the full variable domain is DSGVTQTPKHLITATGQRVTLRCSPRSGDLSVYWYQQSLDQGLQFLIQYYNGEERAKGNILERFSAQQFPDLHSELNLSSLELGDSALYFCASSVGSPASGYTFGSGTRLTVV.

The CDR3 region is CASSLGGRYSYNEQFF. The CDR3 DNA is TGTGCCAGCAGCTTAGGGGGGAGGTACTCCTACAATGAGCAGTTCTTC. The chain combines TRBV7-2 with TRBJ2-1; tentatively, D is TRBD2 (6 bases). V shed 1 base and J shed 0 bases, with 10 bases lying between them. The CDR3 is 16 amino acids. CDR1 is SGHTA, CDR2 FQGNSA, per germline. The full variable domain, completed using reference TRBV7-2 and TRBJ2-1, is GAGVSQSPSNKVTEKGKDVELRCDPISGHTALYWYRQSLGQGLEFLIYFQGNSAPDKSGLPSDRFSAERTGGSVSTLTIQRTQQEDSAVYLCASSLGGRYSYNEQFFGPGTRLTVL.

V gene TRBV6-5 combines with J gene TRBJ2-1; D not resolved. This CDR3 spans 13 amino acids. Germline loops: CDR1 MNHEY, CDR2 SVGAGI. V was clipped by 0 bases and J by 10 bases, with 10 bases between them. This CDR3 is CASSYSTRSEQFF. As DNA, the CDR3 is TGTGCCAGCAGTTACTCCACTCGAAGCGAGCAGTTCTTC.

The gene calls are TRBV7-2 and TRBJ2-2; 15 nucleotides match TRBD2. The CDR3 is 17 residues long. Germline CDR1 and CDR2: SGHTA and FQGNSA. The trim removed 3 bases at V and 6 bases at J, leaving 5 bases unmatched. CDR3 sequence (DNA): TGTGCCAGCAGCTTCCTCGGACTAGCGGGAGGGTCCGGGGAGCTGTTTTTT. It codes for CASSFLGLAGGSGELFF.

V is TRBV28 and J is TRBJ2-3; D is uncertain. The CDR3 loop spans 12 amino acids. Germline CDR1 MDHEN, CDR2 SYDVKM. The V end lost 2 bases, the J end lost 3 bases, and 3 bases lay between the germline ends. Here the CDR3 reads CASSLTTDTQYF. CDR3 bases: TGTGCCAGCAGTTTAACGACAGATACGCAGTATTTT.

The rearrangement links TRBV7-3 to TRBJ2-3; D might be TRBD2 (6 bases). The CDR3 is 17 amino acids. The ends were cut back, 1 base at V and 2 bases at J, with 16 bases in the middle. Looked up from germline, CDR1 is SGHTA and CDR2 is FQGTGA. CDR3 protein: CASSLRGGRGLTDTQYF. The CDR3 DNA sequence: TGTGCCAGCAGCTTAAGGGGTGGGCGGGGCCTCACAGATACGCAGTATTTT.

V is TRBV7-9 and J is TRBJ1-2, with D possibly matching TRBD1 (5 bases). V was clipped by 1 base and J by 7 bases, with 7 bases between them. The CDR3 consists of 12 residues. Germline V gene lookup returns CDR1 SEHNR and CDR2 FQNEAQ (reference sequence). CDR3 bases: TGTGCCAGCAGCTTAGGGGACTTTGGCTACACCTTC. This codes for CASSLGDFGYTF.

This clone was detected only once. The chain is built from TRBV7-9 and TRBJ1-2; D gene unclear. CDR1 is SEHNR and CDR2 is FQNEAQ in the germline V gene (reference sequence). Trimming removed 2 bases at V and 0 bases at J, with 7 bases between. This CDR3 comprises 14 residues. CDR3 protein: CASSLSWANYGYTF. The CDR3 DNA reads TGTGCCAGCAGCTTAAGTTGGGCTAACTATGGCTACACCTTC.

This clone was picked up one time. This chain uses TRBV19 with TRBJ2-1; a possible D gene is TRBD1 (6 bases). The CDR3 has 15 amino acids. V was trimmed by 4 bases and J by 6 bases, leaving 16 bases between them. Germline loops: CDR1 LNHDA, CDR2 SQIVND (reference sequence). CDR3 nucleotides: TGTGCCAGTAGTAAGCGGACAGCCCGGGGCAATGAGCAGTTCTTC. It translates to CASSKRTARGNEQFF.